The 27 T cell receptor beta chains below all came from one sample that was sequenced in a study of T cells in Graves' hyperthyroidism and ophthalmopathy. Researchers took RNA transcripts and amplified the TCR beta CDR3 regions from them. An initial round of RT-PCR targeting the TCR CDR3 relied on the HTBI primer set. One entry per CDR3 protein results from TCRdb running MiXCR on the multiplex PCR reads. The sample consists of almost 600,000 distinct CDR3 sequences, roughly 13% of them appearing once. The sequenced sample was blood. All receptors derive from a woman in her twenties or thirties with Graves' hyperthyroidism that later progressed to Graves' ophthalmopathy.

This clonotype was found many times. In nucleotides, the CDR3 is TGTGCCAGCACCAGGACTTTGGATACGCAGTATTTT. This gives the protein CASTRTLDTQYF. The genes are TRBV12-3 or TRBV12-4 and TRBJ2-3; a possible D gene is TRBD2 (5 bases). The CDR3 extends over 12 amino acids. Trimming removed 7 bases at V and 6 bases at J, with 11 bases between.

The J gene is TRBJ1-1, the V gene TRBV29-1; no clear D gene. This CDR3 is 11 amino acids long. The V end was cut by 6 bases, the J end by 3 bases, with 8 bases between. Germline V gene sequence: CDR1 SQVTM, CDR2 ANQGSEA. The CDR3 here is CSVRPDTEAFF. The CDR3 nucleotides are TGCAGCGTCCGACCGGACACTGAAGCTTTCTTT.

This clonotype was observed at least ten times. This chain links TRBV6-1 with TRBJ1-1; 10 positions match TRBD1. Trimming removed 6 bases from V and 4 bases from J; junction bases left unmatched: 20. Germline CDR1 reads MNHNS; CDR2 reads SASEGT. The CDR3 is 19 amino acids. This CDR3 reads CASRPNTLGQGTSGTEAFF. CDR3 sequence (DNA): TGTGCCAGCAGGCCTAATACACTGGGACAGGGGACCTCAGGCACTGAAGCTTTCTTT.

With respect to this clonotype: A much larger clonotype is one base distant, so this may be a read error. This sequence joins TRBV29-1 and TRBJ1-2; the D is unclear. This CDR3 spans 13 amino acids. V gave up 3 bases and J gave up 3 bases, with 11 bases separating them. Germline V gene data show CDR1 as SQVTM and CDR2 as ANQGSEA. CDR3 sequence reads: CSVDEERDYGYTF. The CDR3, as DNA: TGCAGCGTTGATGAGGAGCGCGACTATGGCTACACCTTC.

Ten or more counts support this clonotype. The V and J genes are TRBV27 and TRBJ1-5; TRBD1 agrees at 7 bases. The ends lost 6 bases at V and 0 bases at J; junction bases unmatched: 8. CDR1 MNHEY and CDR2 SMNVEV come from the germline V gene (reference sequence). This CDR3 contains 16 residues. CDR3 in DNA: TGTGCCAGCAGCCGCGGGACAGAATATAGCAATCAGCCCCAGCATTTT. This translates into CASSRGTEYSNQPQHF.

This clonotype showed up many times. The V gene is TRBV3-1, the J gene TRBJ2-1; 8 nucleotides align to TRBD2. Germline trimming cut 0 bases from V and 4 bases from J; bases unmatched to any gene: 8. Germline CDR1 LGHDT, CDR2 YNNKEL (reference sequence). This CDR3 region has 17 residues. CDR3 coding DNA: TGTGCCAGCAGCCAAGATAGAACGCTAGCGGGTTACAATGAGCAGTTCTTC. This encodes CASSQDRTLAGYNEQFF.

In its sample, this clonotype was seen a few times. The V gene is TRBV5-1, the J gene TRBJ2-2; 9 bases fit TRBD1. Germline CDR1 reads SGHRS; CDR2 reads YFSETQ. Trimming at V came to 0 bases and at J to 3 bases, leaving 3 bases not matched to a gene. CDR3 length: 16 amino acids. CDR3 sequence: CASSLEQGADTGELFF. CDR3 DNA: TGCGCCAGCAGCTTGGAACAGGGGGCTGACACCGGGGAGCTGTTTTTT.

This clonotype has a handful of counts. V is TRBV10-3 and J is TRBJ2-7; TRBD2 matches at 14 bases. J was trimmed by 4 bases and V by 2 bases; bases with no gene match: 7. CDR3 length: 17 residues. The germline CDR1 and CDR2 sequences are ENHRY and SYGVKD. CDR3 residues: CAISETGLAGAGYEQYF. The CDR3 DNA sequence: TGTGCCATCAGTGAGACGGGACTAGCGGGAGCAGGGTACGAGCAGTACTTC.

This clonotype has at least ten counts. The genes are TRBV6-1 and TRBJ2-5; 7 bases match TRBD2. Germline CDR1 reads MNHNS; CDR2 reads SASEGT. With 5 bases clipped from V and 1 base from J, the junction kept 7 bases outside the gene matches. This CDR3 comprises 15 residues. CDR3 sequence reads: CASSSPGLPQETQYF. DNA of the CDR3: TGTGCCAGCAGTAGCCCGGGACTACCCCAAGAGACCCAGTACTTC.

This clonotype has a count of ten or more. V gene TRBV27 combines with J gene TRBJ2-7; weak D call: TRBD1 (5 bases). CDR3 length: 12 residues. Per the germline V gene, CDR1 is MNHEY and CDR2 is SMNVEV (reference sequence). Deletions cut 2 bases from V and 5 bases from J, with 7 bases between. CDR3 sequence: CASSLIGDEQYF. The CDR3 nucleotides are TGTGCCAGCAGTTTAATAGGGGACGAGCAGTACTTC.

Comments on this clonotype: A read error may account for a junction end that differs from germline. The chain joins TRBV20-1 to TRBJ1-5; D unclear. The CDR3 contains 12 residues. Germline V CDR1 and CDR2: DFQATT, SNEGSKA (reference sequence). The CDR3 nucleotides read TGCAGTGCTAGGGTAGGCGATCAGCCCAAGCATTTT. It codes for CSARVGDQPKHF.

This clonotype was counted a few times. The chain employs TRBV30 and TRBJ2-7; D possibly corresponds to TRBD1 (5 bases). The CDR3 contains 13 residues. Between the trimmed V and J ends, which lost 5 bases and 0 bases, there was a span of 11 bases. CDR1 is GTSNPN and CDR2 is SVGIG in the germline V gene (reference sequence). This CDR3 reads CAWPDTISYEQYF. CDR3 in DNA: TGTGCCTGGCCGGACACGATCTCCTACGAGCAGTACTTC.

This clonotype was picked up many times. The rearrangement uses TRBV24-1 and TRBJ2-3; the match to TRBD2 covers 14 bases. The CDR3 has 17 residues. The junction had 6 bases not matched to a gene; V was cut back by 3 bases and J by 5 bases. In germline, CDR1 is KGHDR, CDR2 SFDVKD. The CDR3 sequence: CATSDGGLAGAKDTQYF. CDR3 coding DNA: TGTGCCACCAGTGATGGGGGACTAGCGGGAGCGAAAGATACGCAGTATTTT.

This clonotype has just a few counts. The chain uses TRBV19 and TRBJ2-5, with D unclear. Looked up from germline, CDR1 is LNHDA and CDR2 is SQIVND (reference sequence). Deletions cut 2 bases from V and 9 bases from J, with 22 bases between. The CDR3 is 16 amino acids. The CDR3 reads CASSISPPLNYEPQYF. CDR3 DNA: TGTGCCAGTAGTATATCGCCCCCCCTCAACTATGAGCCCCAGTACTTC.

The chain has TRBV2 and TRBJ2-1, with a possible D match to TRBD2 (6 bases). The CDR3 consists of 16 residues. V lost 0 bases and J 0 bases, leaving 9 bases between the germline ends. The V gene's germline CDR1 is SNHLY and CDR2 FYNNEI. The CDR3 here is CASSEAGTGSYNEQFF. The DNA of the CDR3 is TGTGCCAGCAGTGAAGCCGGGACTGGCTCCTACAATGAGCAGTTCTTC.

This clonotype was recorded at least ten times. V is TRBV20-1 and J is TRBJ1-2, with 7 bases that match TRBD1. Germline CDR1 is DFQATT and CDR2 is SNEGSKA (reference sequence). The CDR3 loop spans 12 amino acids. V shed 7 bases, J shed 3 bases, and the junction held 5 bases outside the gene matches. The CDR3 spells CSGGGTDYGYTF. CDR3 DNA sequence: TGCAGTGGAGGTGGGACAGACTATGGCTACACCTTC.

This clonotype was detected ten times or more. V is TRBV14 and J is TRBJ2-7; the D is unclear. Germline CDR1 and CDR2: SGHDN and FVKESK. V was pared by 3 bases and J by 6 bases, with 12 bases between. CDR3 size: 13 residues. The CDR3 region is CASSQHSRGEQYF. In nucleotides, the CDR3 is TGTGCCAGCAGCCAGCATTCACGCGGCGAGCAGTACTTC. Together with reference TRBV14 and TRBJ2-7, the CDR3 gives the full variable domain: EAGVTQFPSHSVIEKGQTVTLRCDPISGHDNLYWYRRVMGKEIKFLLHFVKESKQDESGMPNNRFLAERTGGTYSTLKVQPAELEDSGVYFCASSQHSRGEQYFGPGTRLTVT.

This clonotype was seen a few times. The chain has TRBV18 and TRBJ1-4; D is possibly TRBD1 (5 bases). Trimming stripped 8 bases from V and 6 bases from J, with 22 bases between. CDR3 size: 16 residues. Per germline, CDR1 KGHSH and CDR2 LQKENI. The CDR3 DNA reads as TGTGCCAGCCCCCAGGGTGGGGCCCAAAATGATGAAAAACTGTTTTTT. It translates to CASPQGGAQNDEKLFF.

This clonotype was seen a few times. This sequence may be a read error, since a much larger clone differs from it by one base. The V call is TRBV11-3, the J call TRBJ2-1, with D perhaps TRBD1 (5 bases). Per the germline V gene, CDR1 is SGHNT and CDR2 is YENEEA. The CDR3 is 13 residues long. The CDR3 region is CASGLDTQGWQFF. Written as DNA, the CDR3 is TGTGCCAGCGGCTTAGATACCCAGGGCTGGCAGTTCTTC.

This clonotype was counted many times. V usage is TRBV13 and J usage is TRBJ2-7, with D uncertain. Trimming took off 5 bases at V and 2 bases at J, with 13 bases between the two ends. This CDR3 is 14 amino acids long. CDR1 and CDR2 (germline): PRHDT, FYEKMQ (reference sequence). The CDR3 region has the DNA TGTGCCAGCAGCCCCAGGAACCCCCCCTACGAGCAGTACTTC. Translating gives CASSPRNPPYEQYF.

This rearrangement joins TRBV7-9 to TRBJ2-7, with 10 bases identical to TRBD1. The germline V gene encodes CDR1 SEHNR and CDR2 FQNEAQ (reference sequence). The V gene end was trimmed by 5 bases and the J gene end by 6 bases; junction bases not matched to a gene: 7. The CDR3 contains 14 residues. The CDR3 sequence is CASSPIGTGVEQYF. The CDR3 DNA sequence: TGTGCCAGCAGCCCGATCGGGACAGGGGTCGAGCAGTACTTC.

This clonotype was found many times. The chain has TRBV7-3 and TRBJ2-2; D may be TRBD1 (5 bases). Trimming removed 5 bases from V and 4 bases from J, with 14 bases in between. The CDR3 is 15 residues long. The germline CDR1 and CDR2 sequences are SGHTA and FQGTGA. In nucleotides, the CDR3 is TGTGCCAGCAGCCCGGCCCAGGGTGGCACCGGGGAGCTGTTTTTT. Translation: CASSPAQGGTGELFF.

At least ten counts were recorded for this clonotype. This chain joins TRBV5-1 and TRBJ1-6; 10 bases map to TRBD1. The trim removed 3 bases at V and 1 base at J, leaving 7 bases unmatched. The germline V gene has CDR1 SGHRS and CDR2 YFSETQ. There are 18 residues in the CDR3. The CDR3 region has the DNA TGCGCCAGCAGCTCCGGACAGGGGGGAGTATCCTATAATTCACCCCTCCACTTT. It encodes CASSSGQGGVSYNSPLHF. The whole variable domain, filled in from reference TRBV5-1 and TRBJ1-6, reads KAGVTQTPRYLIKTRGQQVTLSCSPISGHRSVSWYQQTPGQGLQFLFEYFSETQRNKGNFPGRFSGRQFSNSRSEMNVSTLELGDSALYLCASSSGQGGVSYNSPLHFGNGTRLTVT.

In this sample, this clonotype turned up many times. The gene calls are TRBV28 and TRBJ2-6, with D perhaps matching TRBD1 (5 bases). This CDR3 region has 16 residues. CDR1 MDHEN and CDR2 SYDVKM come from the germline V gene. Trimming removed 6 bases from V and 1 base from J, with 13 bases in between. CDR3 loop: CASRETTGSGANVLTF. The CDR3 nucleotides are TGTGCCAGCAGGGAGACCACAGGTTCTGGGGCCAACGTCCTGACTTTC.

The CDR3 DNA reads as TGCGCCAGCAGTGAAATACAGGGGCCCCAGTACTTC. It translates to CASSEIQGPQYF. The rearrangement links TRBV10-2 to TRBJ2-5, with 7 bases that match TRBD1. V lost 3 bases to trimming and J lost 9 bases; unmatched junction nucleotides: 4. The CDR3 contains 12 residues. Per germline, CDR1 WSHSY and CDR2 SAAADI.

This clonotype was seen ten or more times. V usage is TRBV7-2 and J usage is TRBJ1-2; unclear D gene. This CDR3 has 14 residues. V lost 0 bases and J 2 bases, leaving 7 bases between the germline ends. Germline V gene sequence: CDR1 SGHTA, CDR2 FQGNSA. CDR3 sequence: CASSLAQRNYGYTF. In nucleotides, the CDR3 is TGTGCCAGCAGCTTAGCCCAGCGCAACTATGGCTACACCTTC.

The CDR3 nucleotides are TGTGCCAGCAGCCCAGGGCGGGCCAGCACAGATACGCAGTATTTT. Its translation is CASSPGRASTDTQYF. The genes are TRBV7-9 and TRBJ2-3; tentatively, D is TRBD1 or TRBD2 (5 bases each). The V and J ends lost 5 bases and 0 bases respectively, with 12 bases between them. Looked up from germline, CDR1 is SEHNR and CDR2 is FQNEAQ (reference sequence). The CDR3 consists of 15 residues.